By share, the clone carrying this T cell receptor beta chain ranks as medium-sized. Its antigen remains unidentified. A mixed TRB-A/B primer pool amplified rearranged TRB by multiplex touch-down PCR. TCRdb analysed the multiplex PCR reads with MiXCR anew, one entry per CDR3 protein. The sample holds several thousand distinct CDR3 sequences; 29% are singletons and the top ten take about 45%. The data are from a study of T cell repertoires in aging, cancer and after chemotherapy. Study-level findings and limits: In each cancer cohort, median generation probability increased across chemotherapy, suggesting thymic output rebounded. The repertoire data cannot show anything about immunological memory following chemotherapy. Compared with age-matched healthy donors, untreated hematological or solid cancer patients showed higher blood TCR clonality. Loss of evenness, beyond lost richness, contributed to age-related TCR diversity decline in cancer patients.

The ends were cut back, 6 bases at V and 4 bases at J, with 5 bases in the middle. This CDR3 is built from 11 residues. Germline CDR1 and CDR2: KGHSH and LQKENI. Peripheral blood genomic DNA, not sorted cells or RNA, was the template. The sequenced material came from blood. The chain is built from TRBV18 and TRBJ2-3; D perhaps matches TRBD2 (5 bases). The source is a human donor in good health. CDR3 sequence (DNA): TGTGCCAGCTCCGGGGCAGATACGCAGTATTTT. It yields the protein CASSGADTQYF.